This T cell receptor beta chain appears in the sequencing data of a study of brain T cells in children with intractable seizures. Study findings and constraints: Pre- and post-surgery blood differed in depth, so pre-surgery absences may be undersampling.

The sequenced cases were selected for having the highest brain T cell transcript signatures. In the case of this clone: Its matching antigen is unknown.

Sequencing was performed with immunoSEQ multiplex PCR; in TCRdb, only in-frame clones are kept and a portion is missing. The sample consists of 65,000 to 85,000 clones, approximately 94% of them appearing once. Germline V gene data show CDR1 as GTSNPN and CDR2 as SVGIG (reference sequence). V shed 5 bases, J shed 0 bases, and the junction held 6 bases outside the gene matches. This CDR3 has 14 amino acids. The sample was peripheral blood, taken at surgery. This chain connects TRBV30 to TRBJ1-1, with 7 bases that match TRBD1. This receptor was identified in a boy younger than two with tuberous sclerosis and intractable seizures. As DNA, the CDR3 is TGTGCCTGGGAAGCGGGACAGATGAACACTGAAGCTTTCTTT. It yields the protein CAWEAGQMNTEAFF.